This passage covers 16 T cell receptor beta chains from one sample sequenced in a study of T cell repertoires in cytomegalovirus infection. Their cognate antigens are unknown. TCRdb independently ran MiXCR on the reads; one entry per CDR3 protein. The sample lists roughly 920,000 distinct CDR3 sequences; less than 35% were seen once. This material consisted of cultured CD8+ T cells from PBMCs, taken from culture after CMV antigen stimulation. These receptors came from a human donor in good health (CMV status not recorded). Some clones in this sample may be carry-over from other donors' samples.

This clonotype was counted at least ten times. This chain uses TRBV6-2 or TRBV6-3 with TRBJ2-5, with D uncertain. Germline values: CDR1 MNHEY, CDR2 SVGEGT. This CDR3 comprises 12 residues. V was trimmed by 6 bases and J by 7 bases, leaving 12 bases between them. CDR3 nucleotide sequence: TGTGCCAGCAGCCCCGATGGGCGGACCCAGTACTTC. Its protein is CASSPDGRTQYF.

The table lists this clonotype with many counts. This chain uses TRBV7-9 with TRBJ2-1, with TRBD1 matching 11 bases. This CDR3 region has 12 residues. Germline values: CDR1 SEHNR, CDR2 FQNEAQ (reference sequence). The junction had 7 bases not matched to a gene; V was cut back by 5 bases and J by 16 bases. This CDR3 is CASSHPGQGVFF. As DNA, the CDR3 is TGTGCCAGCAGCCACCCGGGACAGGGGGTTTTCTTC.

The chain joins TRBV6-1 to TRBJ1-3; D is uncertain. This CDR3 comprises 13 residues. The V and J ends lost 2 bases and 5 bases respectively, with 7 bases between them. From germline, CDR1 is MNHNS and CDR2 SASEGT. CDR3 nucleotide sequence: TGTGCCAGCAGTGAAACAAGAAGAAACACCATATATTTT. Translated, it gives CASSETRRNTIYF.

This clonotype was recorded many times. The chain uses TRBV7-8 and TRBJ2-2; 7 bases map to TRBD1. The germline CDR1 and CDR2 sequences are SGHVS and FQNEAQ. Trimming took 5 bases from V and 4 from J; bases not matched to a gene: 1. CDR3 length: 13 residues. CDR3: CASSRDSTGELFF. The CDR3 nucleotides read TGTGCCAGCAGCCGGGACAGCACCGGGGAGCTGTTTTTT.

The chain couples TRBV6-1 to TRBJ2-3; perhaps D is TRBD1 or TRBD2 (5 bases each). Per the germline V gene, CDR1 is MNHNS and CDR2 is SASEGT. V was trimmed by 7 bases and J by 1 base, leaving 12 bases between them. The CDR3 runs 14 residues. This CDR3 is CASTPLGGTDTQYF. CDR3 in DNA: TGTGCCAGCACACCCTTGGGGGGCACAGATACGCAGTATTTT.

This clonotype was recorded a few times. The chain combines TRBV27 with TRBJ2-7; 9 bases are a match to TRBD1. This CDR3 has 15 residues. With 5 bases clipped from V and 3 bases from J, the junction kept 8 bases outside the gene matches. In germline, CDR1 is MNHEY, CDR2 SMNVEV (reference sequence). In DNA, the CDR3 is TGTGCCAGCAGTACATACAGGGGGCCCCTCTACGAGCAGTACTTC. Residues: CASSTYRGPLYEQYF.

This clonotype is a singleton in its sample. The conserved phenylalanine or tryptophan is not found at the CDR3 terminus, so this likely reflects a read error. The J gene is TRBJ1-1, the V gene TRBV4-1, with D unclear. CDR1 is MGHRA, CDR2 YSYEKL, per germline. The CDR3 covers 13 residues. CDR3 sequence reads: CASGSTDASEAFS. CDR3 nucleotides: TGTGCCAGTGGATCGACTGACGCATCTGAAGCTTTCTCT.

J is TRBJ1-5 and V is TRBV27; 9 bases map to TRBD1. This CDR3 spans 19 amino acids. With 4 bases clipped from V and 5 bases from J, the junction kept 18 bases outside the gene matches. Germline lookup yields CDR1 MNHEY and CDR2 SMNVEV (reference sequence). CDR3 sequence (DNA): TGTGCCAGCAGTTGGGGGACAGGGAAGGGGCCCATTTGGGATCAGCCCCAGCATTTT. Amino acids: CASSWGTGKGPIWDQPQHF.

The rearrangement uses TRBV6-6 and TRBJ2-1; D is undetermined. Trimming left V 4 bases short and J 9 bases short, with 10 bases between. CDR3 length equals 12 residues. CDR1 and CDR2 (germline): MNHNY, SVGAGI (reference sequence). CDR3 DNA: TGTGCCAGCAGTTTATCTACGGGTGAGCAGTTCTTC. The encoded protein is CASSLSTGEQFF.

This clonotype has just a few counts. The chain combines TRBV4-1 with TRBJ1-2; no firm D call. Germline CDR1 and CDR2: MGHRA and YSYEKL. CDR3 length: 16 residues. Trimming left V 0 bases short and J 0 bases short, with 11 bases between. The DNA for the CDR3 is TGCGCCAGCAGCCAAGATATCGCAGATACTAACTATGGCTACACCTTC. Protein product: CASSQDIADTNYGYTF.

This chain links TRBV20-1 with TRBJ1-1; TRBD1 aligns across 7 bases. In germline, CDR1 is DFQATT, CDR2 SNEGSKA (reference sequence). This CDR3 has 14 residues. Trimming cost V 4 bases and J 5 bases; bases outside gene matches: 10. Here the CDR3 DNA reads TGCAGTGCTACAATTACGACAGGGCGAACTGAAGCTTTCTTT. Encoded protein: CSATITTGRTEAFF.

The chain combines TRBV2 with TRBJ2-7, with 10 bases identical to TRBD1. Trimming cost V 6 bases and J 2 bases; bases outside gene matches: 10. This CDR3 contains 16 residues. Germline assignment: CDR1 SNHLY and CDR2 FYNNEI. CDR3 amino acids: CASSGDPGQGTYEQYF. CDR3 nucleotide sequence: TGTGCCAGCAGCGGGGATCCGGGACAGGGGACCTACGAGCAGTACTTC.

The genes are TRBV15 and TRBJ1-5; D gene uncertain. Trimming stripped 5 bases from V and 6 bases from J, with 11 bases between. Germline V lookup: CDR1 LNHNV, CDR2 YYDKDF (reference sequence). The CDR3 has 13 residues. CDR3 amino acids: CATSWGDGQPQHF. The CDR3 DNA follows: TGTGCCACCAGCTGGGGTGATGGTCAGCCCCAGCATTTT.

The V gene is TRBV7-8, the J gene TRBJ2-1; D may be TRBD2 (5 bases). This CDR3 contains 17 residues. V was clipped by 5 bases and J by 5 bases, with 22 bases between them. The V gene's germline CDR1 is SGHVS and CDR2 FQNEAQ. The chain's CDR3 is CASSPELPGKRHNEQFF. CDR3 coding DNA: TGTGCCAGCAGCCCCGAACTTCCGGGGAAGAGACACAATGAGCAGTTCTTC. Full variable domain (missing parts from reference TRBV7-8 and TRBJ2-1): GAGVSQSPRYKVAKRGQDVALRCDPISGHVSLFWYQQALGQGPEFLTYFQNEAQLDKSGLPSDRFFAERPEGSVSTLKIQRTQQEDSAVYLCASSPELPGKRHNEQFFGPGTRLTVL.

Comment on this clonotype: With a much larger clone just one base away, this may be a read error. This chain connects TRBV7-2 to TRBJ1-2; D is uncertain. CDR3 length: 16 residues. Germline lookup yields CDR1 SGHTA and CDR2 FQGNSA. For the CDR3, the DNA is TGTGCCAGCAGCCTACACAACAACGTGGCTAACGATGGCTACACCTTC. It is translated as CASSLHNNVANDGYTF.

The CDR3 loop is CASSADGGYGYTF. The CDR3 nucleotides read TGCGCCAGCAGTGCGGACGGGGGATATGGCTACACCTTC. The genes are TRBV10-1 and TRBJ1-2; a possible D gene is TRBD1 (5 bases). Germline lookup yields CDR1 WNHNN and CDR2 SYGVQD (reference sequence). The CDR3 contains 13 residues. Trimming removed 4 bases from V and 5 bases from J, with 11 bases in between.